Below are 20 T cell receptor beta chains sequenced from a single sample in a study of vaccination effects on CD4 cells after COVID-19. These receptors' targets are unknown. Libraries were prepared by immunoSEQ multiplex PCR; TCRdb keeps only in-frame clonotypes and omits some of them. Among about 40,000 clones listed, 55% to 80% were seen once. Subsequent to a culture period of more than 8 days, CD4+ T cells were isolated. The participants, recipients of two vaccine doses, got either BNT162b2 or mRNA-1273. Material: CD4+ T cells from PBMCs cultured without peptide, obtained after COVID-19 vaccination. The origin of the receptors is a human donor who received a COVID-19 vaccine.

The CDR3 sequence: CAWSGPGRGLTGELFF. The CDR3 DNA sequence: TGTGCCTGGAGTGGTCCGGGACGTGGCCTCACCGGGGAGCTGTTTTTT. The gene calls are TRBV30 and TRBJ2-2; TRBD1 or TRBD2 may be the D gene (5 bases each). V lost 1 base to trimming and J lost 4 bases, with 16 bases between them. This CDR3 region has 16 residues. The germline gives CDR1 GTSNPN, CDR2 SVGIG (reference sequence).

J is TRBJ2-1 and V is TRBV6-5, with D possibly matching TRBD1 (6 bases). This CDR3 spans 16 amino acids. Trimming took 3 bases from V and 0 from J, leaving 12 bases between them. Germline CDR1 MNHEY, CDR2 SVGAGI. The CDR3 region is CASSYTGFSSYNEQFF. CDR3 sequence (DNA): TGTGCCAGCAGTTATACAGGGTTTAGCTCCTACAATGAGCAGTTCTTC.

V is TRBV18 and J is TRBJ1-1; tentative D call: TRBD1 (5 bases). The germline CDR1 and CDR2 sequences are KGHSH and LQKENI. This CDR3 has 15 residues. V lost 5 bases and J 0 bases, leaving 13 bases between the germline ends. The CDR3: CASSWREGMNTEAFF. DNA for the CDR3: TGTGCCAGCTCATGGAGGGAGGGGATGAACACTGAAGCTTTCTTT.

V gene TRBV2 combines with J gene TRBJ1-2, with 7 bases fitting TRBD1. This CDR3 is built from 14 residues. The V and J ends lost 7 bases and 2 bases, in that order; junction bases with no gene match: 7. Germline assignment: CDR1 SNHLY and CDR2 FYNNEI. CDR3 bases: TGTGCCAGCAATCCGAGGGGGCCGAACTATGGCTACACCTTC. Encoded protein: CASNPRGPNYGYTF.

This clone turned up a few times. This chain connects TRBV7-9 to TRBJ1-1; 8 nucleotides align to TRBD1. The CDR3 length is 16 residues. In germline, CDR1 is SEHNR, CDR2 FQNEAQ (reference sequence). The V and J ends lost 5 bases and 1 base, in that order; junction bases with no gene match: 9. The CDR3, as DNA: TGTGCCAGCAGCAACCGTTCAGGGGGCAAGAACACTGAAGCTTTCTTT. Translating it yields CASSNRSGGKNTEAFF. Complete variable domain (other parts from reference TRBV7-9 and TRBJ1-1): DTGVSQNPRHKITKRGQNVTFRCDPISEHNRLYWYRQTLGQGPEFLTYFQNEAQLEKSRLLSDRFSAERPKGSFSTLEIQRTEQGDSAMYLCASSNRSGGKNTEAFFGQGTRLTVV.

J is TRBJ1-2 and V is TRBV7-9; 9 bases fit TRBD1. The CDR3 runs to 13 residues. Unmatched junction bases numbered 3, after V lost 4 bases and J lost 6 bases. The germline CDR1 and CDR2 sequences are SEHNR and FQNEAQ (reference sequence). The CDR3 nucleotides read TGTGCCAGCAGCTCGCGGACAGGGGATGGCTACACCTTC. Protein: CASSSRTGDGYTF.

CDR3 amino acids: CASSYSPGNYEQYF. CDR3 nucleotides: TGTGCCAGCAGTTACTCACCAGGGAACTACGAGCAGTACTTC. The chain couples TRBV6-5 to TRBJ2-7, with a possible D match to TRBD1 (5 bases). CDR3 length equals 14 residues. The ends were cut back, 0 bases at V and 3 bases at J, with 9 bases in the middle. Germline assignment: CDR1 MNHEY and CDR2 SVGAGI.

The V gene is TRBV10-3, the J gene TRBJ2-3; D remains unclear. Germline values: CDR1 ENHRY, CDR2 SYGVKD. This CDR3 contains 15 residues. Trimming took off 2 bases at V and 0 bases at J, with 9 bases between the two ends. The CDR3 coding sequence is TGTGCCATCAGTGAGGCTAGTTATAGCACAGATACGCAGTATTTT. It encodes CAISEASYSTDTQYF.

J is TRBJ1-6 and V is TRBV10-1; possibly TRBD1 for D (5 bases). Trimming stripped 5 bases from V and 0 bases from J, with 14 bases between. This CDR3 spans 17 amino acids. Germline CDR1 and CDR2: WNHNN and SYGVQD (reference sequence). This chain's CDR3 is CASSTTVQSSYNSPLHF. DNA for the CDR3: TGCGCCAGCAGTACGACAGTTCAGAGCTCCTATAATTCACCCCTCCACTTT.

The chain carries TRBV5-8 and TRBJ1-5, with TRBD1 identical over 7 bases. The CDR3 totals 17 residues. Germline trimming cut 1 base from V and 6 bases from J; bases unmatched to any gene: 13. Germline CDR1 SGHTS, CDR2 YDEGEE. The CDR3 sequence is CASSLFKKATGFQPQHF. The CDR3 DNA follows: TGTGCCAGCAGCTTGTTTAAAAAAGCGACAGGGTTTCAGCCCCAGCATTTT.

This clone appeared once. The V and J genes are TRBV5-6 and TRBJ2-7; 10 bases map to TRBD2. V lost 0 bases, J lost 7 bases, and 4 bases stayed unmatched. This CDR3 comprises 14 residues. CDR1 is SGHDT and CDR2 is YYEEEE in the germline V gene. The CDR3 loop is CASSLGLAGVEQYF. The DNA for the CDR3 is TGTGCCAGCAGCTTGGGCCTAGCGGGAGTTGAGCAGTACTTC.

This clone turned up a few times. The rearrangement joins TRBV2 to TRBJ1-5, with 7 positions matching TRBD1. The CDR3 totals 14 residues. The germline CDR1 and CDR2 sequences are SNHLY and FYNNEI. The trim removed 8 bases at V and 3 bases at J, leaving 7 bases unmatched. This CDR3 reads CASGFGTVNQPQHF. CDR3 bases: TGTGCCAGCGGCTTTGGGACAGTCAATCAGCCCCAGCATTTT.

This clone was seen more than once but under ten times. V usage is TRBV3-1 (or the pseudogene TRBV3-2) and J usage is TRBJ2-7; 10 bases map to TRBD1. The trim removed 3 bases at V and 3 bases at J, leaving 2 bases unmatched. The V gene's germline CDR1 is LGHDT and CDR2 YNNKEL (reference sequence). This CDR3 spans 14 amino acids. The CDR3 region is CASSQTGGYYEQYF. For the CDR3, the DNA is TGTGCCAGCAGCCAGACAGGGGGCTACTACGAGCAGTACTTC.

There are a few counts of this clone. This rearrangement joins TRBV6-1 to TRBJ1-2; 8 nucleotides agree with TRBD1. V was clipped by 0 bases and J by 4 bases; unmatched bases: 10. Germline CDR1 is MNHNS and CDR2 is SASEGT. The CDR3 consists of 17 residues. CDR3 region: CASSEALGQGQSYGYTF. DNA for the CDR3: TGTGCCAGCAGTGAAGCGCTAGGACAGGGTCAGAGCTATGGCTACACCTTC.

The chain joins TRBV7-2 to TRBJ2-1; D may match TRBD1 or TRBD2 (6 bases each). The CDR3 runs 14 residues. The germline V gene has CDR1 SGHTA and CDR2 FQGNSA. Trimming took off 3 bases at V and 5 bases at J, with 11 bases between the two ends. This CDR3 reads CASSFQGRHNEQFF. The CDR3 region has the DNA TGTGCCAGCAGCTTTCAGGGGAGGCACAATGAGCAGTTCTTC.

This clone was seen a few times. This sequence joins TRBV9 and TRBJ2-1, with 8 positions matching TRBD2. The CDR3 totals 16 residues. CDR1 is SGDLS, CDR2 YYNGEE, per germline. V dropped 2 bases and J dropped 4; count of bases not matched to a gene: 8. Here the CDR3 reads CASSVTSGRDYNEQFF. The DNA for the CDR3 is TGTGCCAGCAGCGTTACGAGCGGGAGAGATTACAATGAGCAGTTCTTC.

This clone was seen a single time. The chain joins TRBV11-2 to TRBJ1-1; D uncertain. V lost 3 bases to trimming and J lost 8 bases, with 16 bases between them. This CDR3 is 14 amino acids long. The germline V gene has CDR1 SGHAT and CDR2 FQNNGV. The CDR3: CASSLAPEAVEAFF. For the CDR3, the DNA is TGTGCCAGCAGCTTGGCCCCCGAGGCGGTGGAAGCTTTCTTT.

This clone has only a few counts. The chain is built from TRBV12-3 or TRBV12-4 and TRBJ1-3, with D unclear. The CDR3 sequence is 12 residues long. Trimming cost V 2 bases and J 2 bases, with 1 base left between them. CDR3 nucleotides: TGTGCCAGCAGTTTAACTGGAAACACCATATATTTT. Encoded protein: CASSLTGNTIYF.

This chain uses TRBV28 with TRBJ2-3; TRBD1 matches 12 bases. Germline-derived CDR1 and CDR2 are MDHEN and SYDVKM. V shed 5 bases, J shed 1 base, and the junction held 22 bases outside the gene matches. The CDR3 has 22 residues. In DNA form, the CDR3 reads TGTGCCAGCAGTCTACCCGGGACAGGGGGCGCCGGATCACCGAGGCGCACAGATACGCAGTATTTT. As protein: CASSLPGTGGAGSPRRTDTQYF.

This clone has a single count. The chain couples TRBV11-2 to TRBJ1-2; possibly TRBD1 for D (5 bases). This CDR3 spans 17 amino acids. Trimming pared 3 bases from V and 3 bases from J, leaving 20 bases between. Germline lookup yields CDR1 SGHAT and CDR2 FQNNGV. The CDR3 DNA is TGTGCCAGCAGCTTCGCTCGGGGGACGGGGATCCACTATGGCTACACCTTC. Protein sequence: CASSFARGTGIHYGYTF.